A single sample is the source of the 22 T cell receptor beta chains below, sequenced in a study of post-analysis software for immune sequencing data. Findings of the study overall: Included in a set of roughly 5 TRBV segments more frequent in patients than controls were TRBV5-6, TRBV5-1 and TRBV20-1.

These receptors are not linked to any known antigen. The TCR beta cDNA libraries carried unique molecular identifiers. TCRdb called the PCR reads again in MiXCR, with one record for every CDR3 protein. Altogether 250,000 to 300,000 distinct CDR3 sequences are present, about 38% being singletons, with the ten largest covering more than 4%. Source material: blood. The receptor source for this set is a girl aged 5-17 years with multiple sclerosis.

This clonotype was seen a handful of times. This clone may be a read error of a much larger clone one base away. The chain couples TRBV7-9 to TRBJ2-5, with TRBD2 identical over 9 bases. J lost 11 bases, V lost 3 bases, and 10 bases had no gene match. This CDR3 has 14 amino acids. Germline loops: CDR1 SEHNR, CDR2 FQNEAQ (reference sequence). This CDR3 reads CASSFSGSGNEQYF. The CDR3 DNA reads TGTGCCAGCAGCTTTAGCGGGAGCGGCAATGAGCAGTACTTC.

This clonotype showed up many times. The V call is TRBV5-1, the J call TRBJ1-4; no firm D call. The CDR3 length is 16 residues. Looked up from germline, CDR1 is SGHRS and CDR2 is YFSETQ. V dropped 4 bases and J dropped 0 bases, with 13 bases sitting between them. The CDR3 nucleotides read TGCGCCAGCAGCGACGGAGAAGGTGCAACTAATGAAAAACTGTTTTTT. Encoded protein: CASSDGEGATNEKLFF.

This clonotype was detected a few times. A read error may explain this, as a much larger clone is one base away. This chain links TRBV30 with TRBJ2-6; 7 nucleotides match TRBD2. Looked up from germline, CDR1 is GTSNPN and CDR2 is SVGIG (reference sequence). This CDR3 is built from 16 residues. The V segment lost 5 bases and the J segment 1 base; nucleotides outside the gene matches: 8. The CDR3 DNA is TGTGCCTGGGGTCAGGGAGGGACGTCTGGGGCCAACGTCCTGACTTTC. Amino acids: CAWGQGGTSGANVLTF.

At least ten counts were recorded for this clonotype. The J gene is TRBJ2-1, the V gene TRBV4-1, with D maybe TRBD2 (6 bases). The CDR3 is 13 amino acids. Germline-derived CDR1 and CDR2 are MGHRA and YSYEKL. V was cut by 4 bases and J by 4 bases, with 8 bases left in between. This chain's CDR3 is CASSRDFYNEQFF. The CDR3 DNA follows: TGCGCCAGCAGCCGGGACTTTTACAATGAGCAGTTCTTC.

The sample holds many counts of this clonotype. The gene calls are TRBV7-9 and TRBJ2-3; D is uncertain. CDR1 and CDR2 (germline): SEHNR, FQNEAQ (reference sequence). V dropped 3 bases and J dropped 6 bases, with 7 bases sitting between them. This CDR3 has 12 amino acids. CDR3 amino acids: CASSFDEDTQYF. The CDR3 nucleotides read TGTGCCAGCAGCTTCGATGAGGATACGCAGTATTTT. Supplemented by reference TRBV7-9 and TRBJ2-3, the full variable domain reads DTGVSQNPRHKITKRGQNVTFRCDPISEHNRLYWYRQTLGQGPEFLTYFQNEAQLEKSRLLSDRFSAERPKGSFSTLEIQRTEQGDSAMYLCASSFDEDTQYFGPGTRLTVL.

The sample holds a few counts of this clonotype. The chain combines TRBV18 with TRBJ1-6; no reliable D call. V lost 3 bases, J lost 7 bases, and 13 bases lay in between. Germline CDR1 reads KGHSH; CDR2 reads LQKENI. The CDR3 spans 15 residues. The CDR3 loop is CASSPKPSVNSPLHF. The CDR3 DNA follows: TGTGCCAGCTCACCTAAGCCCAGTGTCAATTCACCCCTCCACTTT.

On this clonotype itself: This may stem from a read error, because a much larger clone lies one nucleotide away. J is TRBJ2-1 and V is TRBV7-2; 9 positions match TRBD2. Germline CDR1 SGHTA, CDR2 FQGNSA. The V and J ends lost 1 base and 5 bases, in that order; junction bases with no gene match: 12. This CDR3 comprises 18 residues. CDR3 in DNA: TGTGCCAGCAGCTTAGAGGGTAGCGGGAGAGGGACCCACAATGAGCAGTTCTTC. This encodes CASSLEGSGRGTHNEQFF.

This clonotype was seen ten or more times. The V and J genes are TRBV10-3 and TRBJ2-5, with 14 bases lining up with TRBD2. The CDR3 is 18 amino acids. The J segment lost 4 bases and the V segment lost 1 base, leaving 8 bases of the junction unmatched. Germline lookup yields CDR1 ENHRY and CDR2 SYGVKD. The CDR3 reads CAISEFLGLAGAGETQYF. The CDR3 DNA reads as TGTGCCATCAGTGAGTTTCTGGGACTAGCGGGAGCTGGAGAGACCCAGTACTTC.

In its sample, this clonotype was seen many times. V usage is TRBV7-9 and J usage is TRBJ2-3; D may be TRBD1 (6 bases). Trimming cost V 4 bases and J 2 bases, with 31 bases left between them. This CDR3 region has 21 residues. The V gene's germline CDR1 is SEHNR and CDR2 FQNEAQ (reference sequence). The CDR3 DNA sequence: TGTGCCAGCAGCTGGGGGATACAGGGAGATTCTATACGACCGGTCACAGATACGCAGTATTTT. Amino acids: CASSWGIQGDSIRPVTDTQYF. Complete variable domain (other parts from reference TRBV7-9 and TRBJ2-3): DTGVSQNPRHKITKRGQNVTFRCDPISEHNRLYWYRQTLGQGPEFLTYFQNEAQLEKSRLLSDRFSAERPKGSFSTLEIQRTEQGDSAMYLCASSWGIQGDSIRPVTDTQYFGPGTRLTVL.

Comments on this clonotype: A much larger clone differs from this one at a single base, so this may be a read error. The chain joins TRBV5-6 to TRBJ2-3; a weak D match, TRBD2 (6 bases). The V gene's germline CDR1 is SGHDT and CDR2 YYEEEE. The CDR3 is made up of 13 amino acids. The CDR3: CAGSDGRTDTQYF. Here the CDR3 DNA reads TGTGCCGGCAGCGATGGGAGGACAGATACGCAGTATTTT.

In its sample, this clonotype was seen many times. The rearrangement joins TRBV18 to TRBJ2-1; D unclear. The CDR3 consists of 11 residues. Germline V gene sequence: CDR1 KGHSH, CDR2 LQKENI. The V gene lost 4 bases and the J gene lost 6 bases, with 4 bases spanning the gap. CDR3 in amino acids: CASSLRNEQFF. CDR3 DNA: TGTGCCAGCTCACTCCGCAATGAGCAGTTCTTC.

At least ten counts were recorded for this clonotype. In nucleotides, the CDR3 is TGCAGCGTTGAAGATTGGGCTAGCGGGGGGGTTAACATTCAGTACTTC. Translated, it gives CSVEDWASGGVNIQYF. This sequence joins TRBV29-1 and TRBJ2-4, with 12 bases identical to TRBD2. The length of the CDR3 is 16 residues. The J segment lost 7 bases and the V segment lost 0 bases, leaving 7 bases of the junction unmatched. Germline V gene data show CDR1 as SQVTM and CDR2 as ANQGSEA.

This clonotype was counted ten times or more. The gene calls are TRBV12-3 or TRBV12-4 and TRBJ1-5; D might be TRBD1 (6 bases). The CDR3 totals 13 residues. The V and J ends lost 6 bases and 4 bases respectively, with 10 bases between them. Here the CDR3 DNA reads TGTGCCAGCAGACAGGGTGCTAATCAGCCCCAGCATTTT. This codes for CASRQGANQPQHF.

This clonotype was found many times. This chain joins TRBV25-1 and TRBJ2-1; D remains ambiguous. Germline loops: CDR1 MGHDK, CDR2 SYGVNS. Trimming left V 4 bases short and J 2 bases short, with 9 bases between. There are 14 residues in the CDR3. The CDR3 DNA is TGTGCCAGCAGTGCGGGCGGTGCCTACAATGAGCAGTTCTTC. It codes for CASSAGGAYNEQFF.

Of note for this clonotype: A much larger clone differs from this one at a single base, so this may be a read error. The chain carries TRBV12-3 or TRBV12-4 and TRBJ1-5; 8 bases are shared with TRBD1. J was trimmed by 3 bases and V by 4 bases; bases with no gene match: 2. CDR3 size: 14 residues. CDR3 sequence reads: CASSWTGLNQPQHF. DNA of the CDR3: TGTGCCAGCAGTTGGACAGGGCTCAATCAGCCCCAGCATTTT.

This clonotype was seen once. The rearrangement joins TRBV7-9 to TRBJ2-2; D is uncertain. Germline assignment: CDR1 SEHNR and CDR2 FQNEAQ (reference sequence). V was shortened by 8 bases and J by 6 bases, with 13 bases between the two germline ends. This CDR3 region has 13 residues. The CDR3, as DNA: TGTGCCAGCTCAGGAGATTGGCCCGGGGAGCTGTTTTTT. It codes for CASSGDWPGELFF.

The gene calls are TRBV9 and TRBJ1-1; 7 bases line up with TRBD1. The trim removed 5 bases at V and 8 bases at J, leaving 9 bases unmatched. CDR1 and CDR2 from the germline V gene are SGDLS and YYNGEE. CDR3 length: 13 residues. The CDR3 bases are TGTGCCAGCAGTGAGAACAGGGGAAGGGAAGCTTTCTTT. Translated, it gives CASSENRGREAFF.

Turning to this clonotype: One base away lies a much larger clone, so this may be a sequencing read error. The gene calls are TRBV12-3 or TRBV12-4 and TRBJ2-1; the match to TRBD1 covers 7 bases. This CDR3 is built from 14 residues. The CDR3 nucleotides are TGTACCAGCATACAGGGGCAGGTTCGTAATGAGCAGTTCTTC. This translates into CTSIQGQVRNEQFF.

The chain employs TRBV18 and TRBJ2-7; TRBD1 is a possible D gene (6 bases). Germline CDR1 and CDR2: KGHSH and LQKENI. The CDR3 is 16 amino acids. The ends were cut back, 0 bases at V and 3 bases at J, with 15 bases in the middle. This chain's CDR3 is CASSPPGTGYLYEQYF. CDR3 DNA sequence: TGTGCCAGCTCACCACCGGGTACAGGGTACCTCTACGAGCAGTACTTC.

This clonotype has only a few counts. The V call is TRBV12-3 or TRBV12-4, the J call TRBJ2-2; 10 positions agree with TRBD2. The CDR3 is 14 residues long. Losses at the gene ends were 4 bases for V and 6 bases for J; bases not matched to a gene: 2. The CDR3, as DNA: TGTGCCAGCAGTTCTCTAGCGGGGGCCGGGGAGCTGTTTTTT. Translated, it gives CASSSLAGAGELFF.

This sequence joins TRBV18 and TRBJ1-5; a weak D match, TRBD1 (5 bases). The CDR3 contains 14 residues. Trimming took off 3 bases at V and 3 bases at J, with 9 bases between the two ends. From germline, CDR1 is KGHSH and CDR2 LQKENI. CDR3 amino acids: CASSPQGNNQPQHF. The CDR3 nucleotides are TGTGCCAGCTCACCTCAGGGAAACAATCAGCCCCAGCATTTT.

This chain uses TRBV12-3 or TRBV12-4 with TRBJ2-1; 8 bases agree with TRBD2. Trimming took 3 bases from V and 5 from J; bases not matched to a gene: 9. The CDR3 is 16 residues long. The CDR3 sequence is CASSFWAGGGHNEQFF. The CDR3 DNA is TGTGCCAGCAGTTTTTGGGCGGGAGGAGGACACAATGAGCAGTTCTTC.